The clone carrying this T cell receptor beta chain was detected only a few times. The antigen is undetermined. The TCRbeta library was prepared with unique molecular identifiers. TCRdb reanalysed the PCR reads using MiXCR and keeps one entry per CDR3 protein. The sample holds around 50,000 distinct CDR3 sequences, around half seen once. These data come from a study of T-cell reconstitution after alpha-beta-depleted transplantation in children. Trimming took 4 bases from V and 4 from J, leaving 11 bases between them. CDR1 is MGHDK, CDR2 SYGVNS, per germline. CDR3 length equals 14 residues. Whole-study results and caveats: Expanded graft clones numbering several hundred reportedly gave rise to alpha-beta T cells about two months after transplant. At one year after transplant, newly produced T cells mostly accounted for T-cell counts and diversity.

This sequence was found in a boy younger than two with SCID, due to receive a stem cell transplant. The sample consisted of peripheral blood, taken before TCRalphabeta/CD19-depleted stem cell transplant. V usage is TRBV25-1 and J usage is TRBJ2-1; the D gene is possibly TRBD1 (6 bases). The CDR3 coding sequence is TGTGCCAGCAGTGTGCAGGGGAAGTACAATGAGCAGTTCTTC. The encoded protein is CASSVQGKYNEQFF.